This record looks at one TCR beta chain sequence and its context. Its cognate antigen is unknown. Partitioning of CD4+ cells yielded a CD45RA+ naive subset and a CD45RA-negative memory subset. This sample was taken from a study of shared clonotypes between healthy human individuals. The wider study: CD8 memory received one plate per donor, CD8 naive two, CD4 memory three and CD4 naive three. Findings and limits, study-wide: It was observed that roughly 5.5% of naive CD4 clonotypes were shared across a few donors.

Evenly divided among several immunoSEQ plates was the genomic DNA of each subset. Assay used: immunoSEQ multiplex PCR; TCRdb lists only in-frame clones, some missing. The sample holds roughly 2.5 million clones, roughly 92% seen once. J lost 4 bases, V lost 0 bases, and 10 bases had no gene match. CDR1 and CDR2 (germline): SGDLS, YYNGEE. The CDR3 contains 18 residues. Sequenced material: naive CD4+ T cells sorted from blood. Subset of the sample: CD45RA+ positively selected. The sequence was obtained from a man younger than 35 in good health. V is TRBV9 and J is TRBJ2-2, with 9 bases fitting TRBD2. CDR3 sequence reads: CASSVVSSGTPGTGELFF. In DNA form, the CDR3 reads TGTGCCAGCAGCGTAGTGTCTAGCGGGACCCCGGGCACCGGGGAGCTGTTTTTT.